This T cell receptor beta chain was identified in a study of CD8+ T cells in alopecia areata. Study-wide results and limits: Against the mouse data, patients shared TCRs less clearly, possibly for HLA reasons.

The treatment denotes: oral pan-JAK inhibitor, 5-10 mg twice daily. Both CD4+ and CD8+ T cells were separated by sorting PBMCs. RNA extraction and reverse transcription yielded cDNA as sequencing template. Assay: immunoSEQ multiplex PCR; the TCRdb copy retains only in-frame clones and omits some. The sample has about 190,000 clones, around 56% seen once. Germline loops: CDR1 MDHEN, CDR2 SYDVKM. Trimming took 10 bases from V and 5 from J; bases not matched to a gene: 8. This CDR3 contains 13 residues. In regard to this clone: Its antigen is still unknown.

Sequenced material: CD4+ T cells sorted from blood, taken at week 4, from a patient treated with tofacitinib. The chain employs TRBV28 and TRBJ1-1; 9 bases are shared with TRBD1. The clonotype was recovered from a human donor with alopecia areata. CDR3 nucleotide sequence: TGTGCCACCGGGACAGGGAGCCGAACTGAAGCTTTCTTT. This translates into CATGTGSRTEAFF.